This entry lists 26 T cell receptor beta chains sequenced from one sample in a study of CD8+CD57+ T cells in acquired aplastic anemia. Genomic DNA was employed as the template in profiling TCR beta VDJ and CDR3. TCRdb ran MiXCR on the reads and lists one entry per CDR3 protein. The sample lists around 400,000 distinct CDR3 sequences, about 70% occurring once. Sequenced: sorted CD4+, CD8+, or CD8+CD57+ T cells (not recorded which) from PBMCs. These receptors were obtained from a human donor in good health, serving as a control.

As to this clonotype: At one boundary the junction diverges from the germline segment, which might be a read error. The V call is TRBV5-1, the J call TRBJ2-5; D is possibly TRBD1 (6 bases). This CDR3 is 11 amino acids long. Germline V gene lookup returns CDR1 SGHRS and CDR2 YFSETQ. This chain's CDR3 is CASSFGAHRDF. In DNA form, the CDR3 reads TGTGCCAGCAGCTTTGGTGCCCACAGGGACTTC.

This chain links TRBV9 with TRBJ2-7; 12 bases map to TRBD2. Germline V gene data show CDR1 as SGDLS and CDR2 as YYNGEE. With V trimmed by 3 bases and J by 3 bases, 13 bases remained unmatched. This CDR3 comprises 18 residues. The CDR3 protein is CASSAPSGGAAWGYEQYF. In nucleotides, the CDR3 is TGTGCCAGCAGCGCCCCTAGCGGGGGGGCCGCGTGGGGCTACGAGCAGTACTTC.

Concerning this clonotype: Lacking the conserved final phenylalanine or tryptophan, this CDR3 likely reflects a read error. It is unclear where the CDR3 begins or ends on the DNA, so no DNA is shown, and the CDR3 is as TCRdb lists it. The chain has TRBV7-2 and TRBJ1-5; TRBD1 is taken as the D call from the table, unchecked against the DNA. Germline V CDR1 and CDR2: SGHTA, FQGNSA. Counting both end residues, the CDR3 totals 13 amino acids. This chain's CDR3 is CASSSISDTDTQY.

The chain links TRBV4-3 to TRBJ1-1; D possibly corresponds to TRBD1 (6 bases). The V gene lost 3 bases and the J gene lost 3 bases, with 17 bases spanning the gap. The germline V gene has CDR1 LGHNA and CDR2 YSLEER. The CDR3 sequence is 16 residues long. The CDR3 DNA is TGCGCCAGCAGCCAGTCAAGCTGGGGGCAGGACACTGAAGCTTTCTTT. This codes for CASSQSSWGQDTEAFF.

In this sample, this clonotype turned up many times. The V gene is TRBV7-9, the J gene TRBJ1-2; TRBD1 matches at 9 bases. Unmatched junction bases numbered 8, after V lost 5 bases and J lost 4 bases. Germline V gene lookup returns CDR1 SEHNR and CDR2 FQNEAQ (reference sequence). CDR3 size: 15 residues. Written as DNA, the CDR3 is TGTGCCAGCAGCCTGGGGACAGGGCCATTCTATGGCTACACCTTC. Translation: CASSLGTGPFYGYTF.

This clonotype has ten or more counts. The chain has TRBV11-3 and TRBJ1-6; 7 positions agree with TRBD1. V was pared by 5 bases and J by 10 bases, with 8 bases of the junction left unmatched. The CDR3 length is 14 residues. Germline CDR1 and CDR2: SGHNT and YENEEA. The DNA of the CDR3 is TGTGCCAGCAGCCAGGGGGGGCAGGAGTCACCCCTCCACTTT. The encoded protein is CASSQGGQESPLHF. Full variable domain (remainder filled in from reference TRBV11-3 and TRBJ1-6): EAGVVQSPRYKIIEKKQPVAFWCNPISGHNTLYWYLQNLGQGPELLIRYENEEAVDDSQLPKDRFSAERLKGVDSTLKIQPAELGDSAVYLCASSQGGQESPLHFGNGTRLTVT.

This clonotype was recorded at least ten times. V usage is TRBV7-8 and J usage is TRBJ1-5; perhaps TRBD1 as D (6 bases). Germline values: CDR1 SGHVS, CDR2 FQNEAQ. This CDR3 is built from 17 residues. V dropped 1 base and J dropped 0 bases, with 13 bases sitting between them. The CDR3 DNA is TGTGCCAGCAGCTTAGACGGGACAAGTTTTAGCAATCAGCCCCAGCATTTT. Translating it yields CASSLDGTSFSNQPQHF.

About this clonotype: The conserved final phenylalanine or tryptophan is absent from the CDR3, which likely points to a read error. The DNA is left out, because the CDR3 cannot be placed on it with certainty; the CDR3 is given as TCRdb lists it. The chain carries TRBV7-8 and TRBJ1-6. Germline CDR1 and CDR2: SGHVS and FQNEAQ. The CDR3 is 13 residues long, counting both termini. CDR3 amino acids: CASSLLGRGGQDT.

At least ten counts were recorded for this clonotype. The CDR3 spells CASSHTTGELFF. CDR3 in DNA: TGTGCCAGCAGCCATACTACCGGGGAGCTGTTTTTT. J is TRBJ2-2 and V is TRBV3-1; no clear D gene. The V gene lost 3 bases and the J gene lost 5 bases, with 4 bases spanning the gap. The germline CDR1 and CDR2 sequences are LGHDT and YNNKEL (reference sequence). This CDR3 spans 12 amino acids.

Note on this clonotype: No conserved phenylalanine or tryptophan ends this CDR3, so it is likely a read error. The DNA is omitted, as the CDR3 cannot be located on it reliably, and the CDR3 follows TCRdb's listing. CDR3 loop: CASSVVRRDTQNV. The chain combines TRBV9 with TRBJ2-3. CDR1 is SGDLS and CDR2 is YYNGEE in the germline V gene. The CDR3 has 13 residues if both end residues are counted.

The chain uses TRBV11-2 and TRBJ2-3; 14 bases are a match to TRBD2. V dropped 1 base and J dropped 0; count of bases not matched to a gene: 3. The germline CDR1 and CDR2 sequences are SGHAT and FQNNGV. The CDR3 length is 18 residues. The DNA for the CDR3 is TGTGCCAGCAGCTTAGTGGGACTAGCGGGGGCAAGCACAGATACGCAGTATTTT. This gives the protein CASSLVGLAGASTDTQYF.

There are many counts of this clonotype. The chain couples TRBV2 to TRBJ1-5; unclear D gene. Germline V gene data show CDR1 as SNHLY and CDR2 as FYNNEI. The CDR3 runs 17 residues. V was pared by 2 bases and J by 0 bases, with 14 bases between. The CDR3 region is CASSEPIIRTSNQPQHF. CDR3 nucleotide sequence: TGTGCCAGCAGTGAACCGATCATACGGACTAGCAATCAGCCCCAGCATTTT. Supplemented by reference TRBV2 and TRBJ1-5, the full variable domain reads EPEVTQTPSHQVTQMGQEVILRCVPISNHLYFYWYRQILGQKVEFLVSFYNNEISEKSEIFDDQFSVERPDGSNFTLKIRSTKLEDSAMYFCASSEPIIRTSNQPQHFGDGTRLSIL.

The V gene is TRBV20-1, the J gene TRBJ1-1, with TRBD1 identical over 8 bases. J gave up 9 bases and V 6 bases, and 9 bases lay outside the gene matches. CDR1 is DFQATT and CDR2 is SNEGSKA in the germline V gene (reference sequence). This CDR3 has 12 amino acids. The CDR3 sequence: CSATGVDEQAFF. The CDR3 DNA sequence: TGCAGTGCGACAGGGGTGGATGAGCAAGCTTTCTTT.

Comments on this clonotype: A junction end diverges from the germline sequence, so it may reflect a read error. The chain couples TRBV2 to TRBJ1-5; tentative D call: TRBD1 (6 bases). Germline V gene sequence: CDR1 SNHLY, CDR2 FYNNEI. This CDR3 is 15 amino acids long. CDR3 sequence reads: CASSRRRGDTGQQFF. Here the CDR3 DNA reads TGTGCCAGCAGCCGGCGGCGTGGGGACACCGGGCAGCAGTTTTTT. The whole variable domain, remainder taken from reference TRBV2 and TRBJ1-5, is EPEVTQTPSHQVTQMGQEVILRCVPISNHLYFYWYRQILGQKVEFLVSFYNNEISEKSEIFDDQFSVERPDGSNFTLKIRSTKLEDSAMYFCASSRRRGDTGQQFFGDGTRLSIL.

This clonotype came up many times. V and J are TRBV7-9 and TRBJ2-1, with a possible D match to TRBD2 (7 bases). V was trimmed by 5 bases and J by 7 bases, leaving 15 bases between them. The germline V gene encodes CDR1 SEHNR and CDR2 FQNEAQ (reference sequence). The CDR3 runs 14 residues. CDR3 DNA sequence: TGTGCCAGCAGCCTGGGGGAGGGGGGGAATGAGCAGTTCTTC. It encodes CASSLGEGGNEQFF.

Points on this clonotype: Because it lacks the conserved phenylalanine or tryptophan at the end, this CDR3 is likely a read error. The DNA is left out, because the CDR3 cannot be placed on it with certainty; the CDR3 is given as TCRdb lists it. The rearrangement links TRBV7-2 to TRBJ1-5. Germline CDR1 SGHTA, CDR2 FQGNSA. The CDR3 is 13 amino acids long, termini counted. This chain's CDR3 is CASSSDQKAGRYS.

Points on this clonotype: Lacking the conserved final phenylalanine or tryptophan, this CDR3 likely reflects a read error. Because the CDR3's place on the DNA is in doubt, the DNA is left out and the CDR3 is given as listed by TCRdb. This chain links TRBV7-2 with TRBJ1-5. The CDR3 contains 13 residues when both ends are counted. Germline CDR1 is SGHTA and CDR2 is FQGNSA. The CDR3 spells CASSLTYNEQFFG.

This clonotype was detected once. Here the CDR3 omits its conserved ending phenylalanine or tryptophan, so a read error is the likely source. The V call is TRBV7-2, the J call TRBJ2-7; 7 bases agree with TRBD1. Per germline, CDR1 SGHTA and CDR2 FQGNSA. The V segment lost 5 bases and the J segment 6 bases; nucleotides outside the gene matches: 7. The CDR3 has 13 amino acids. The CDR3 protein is CASSTRQGCEQYT. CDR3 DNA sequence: TGTGCCAGCAGCACCAGACAGGGCTGCGAGCAGTACACC.

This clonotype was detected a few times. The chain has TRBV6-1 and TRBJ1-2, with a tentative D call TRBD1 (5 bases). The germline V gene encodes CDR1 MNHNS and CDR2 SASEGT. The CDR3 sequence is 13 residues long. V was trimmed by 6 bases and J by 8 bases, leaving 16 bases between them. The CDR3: CASRVGGTLGYTF. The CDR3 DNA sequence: TGTGCCAGCAGGGTGGGTGGGACTTTGGGCTACACCTTC.

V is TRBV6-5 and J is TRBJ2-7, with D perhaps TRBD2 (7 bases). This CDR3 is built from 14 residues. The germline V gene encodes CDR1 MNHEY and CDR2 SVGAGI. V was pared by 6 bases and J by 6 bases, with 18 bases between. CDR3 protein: CASRELGGGGEQYF. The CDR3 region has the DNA TGTGCCAGCAGGGAGCTAGGGGGGGGAGGCGAGCAGTACTTC.

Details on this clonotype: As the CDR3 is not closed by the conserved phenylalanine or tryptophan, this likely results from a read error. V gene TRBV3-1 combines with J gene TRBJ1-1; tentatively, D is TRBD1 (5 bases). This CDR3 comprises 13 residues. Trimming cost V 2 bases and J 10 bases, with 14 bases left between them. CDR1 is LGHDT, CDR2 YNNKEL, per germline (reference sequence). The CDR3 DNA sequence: TGTGCCAGCAGCCAATCGGTCGGGGGAGGAGCTTTCCTT. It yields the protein CASSQSVGGGAFL.

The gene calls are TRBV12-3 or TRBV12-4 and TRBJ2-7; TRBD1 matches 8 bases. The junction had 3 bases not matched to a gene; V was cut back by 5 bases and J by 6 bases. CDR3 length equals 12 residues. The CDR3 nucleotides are TGTGCCAGCAGTGGACAGGGAGTCGAGCAGTACTTC. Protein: CASSGQGVEQYF.

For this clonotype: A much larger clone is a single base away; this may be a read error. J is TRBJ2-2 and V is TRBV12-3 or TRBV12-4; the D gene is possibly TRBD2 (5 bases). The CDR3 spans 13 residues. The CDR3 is CASPVDYTGELLF. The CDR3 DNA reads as TGTGCCAGCCCAGTAGACTACACCGGGGAGCTGCTTTTT.

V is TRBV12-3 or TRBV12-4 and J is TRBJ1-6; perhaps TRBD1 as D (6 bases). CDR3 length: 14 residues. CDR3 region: CASGLVGQGSPLHF. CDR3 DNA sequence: TGTGCTAGTGGCTTAGTGGGACAAGGGTCACCCCTCCACTTT.

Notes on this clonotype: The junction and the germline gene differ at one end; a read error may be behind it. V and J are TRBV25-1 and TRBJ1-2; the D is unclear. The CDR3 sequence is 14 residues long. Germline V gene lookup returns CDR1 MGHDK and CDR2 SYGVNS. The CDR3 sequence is CASSQVYGDYGYTF. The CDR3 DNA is TGCGCCAGCAGCCAAGTGTACGGGGACTATGGCTACACCTTC.

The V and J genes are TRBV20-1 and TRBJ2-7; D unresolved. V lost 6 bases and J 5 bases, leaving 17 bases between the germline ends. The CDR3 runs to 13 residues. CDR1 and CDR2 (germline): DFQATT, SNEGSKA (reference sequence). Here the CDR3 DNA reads TGCAGTGCCACCAGCGTCGAGGTCAACGAGCAGTACTTC. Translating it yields CSATSVEVNEQYF.